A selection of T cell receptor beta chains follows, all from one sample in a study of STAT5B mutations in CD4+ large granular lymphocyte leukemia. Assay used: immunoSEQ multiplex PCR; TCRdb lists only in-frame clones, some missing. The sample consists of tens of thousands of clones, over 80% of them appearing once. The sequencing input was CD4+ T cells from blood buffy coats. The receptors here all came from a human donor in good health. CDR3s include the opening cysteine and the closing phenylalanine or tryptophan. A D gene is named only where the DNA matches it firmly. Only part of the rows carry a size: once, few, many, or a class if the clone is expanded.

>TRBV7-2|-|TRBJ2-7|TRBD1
CASSFWDRGSEQYF
TGTGCCAGCAGCTTTTGGGACAGGGGATCGGAGCAGTACTTC
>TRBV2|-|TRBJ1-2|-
CASSSLHRSPNYGYTF
TGTGCCAGCAGTTCCCTTCACAGATCCCCTAACTATGGCTACACCTTC
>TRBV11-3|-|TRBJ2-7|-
CASSLGAVITYEQYF
TGTGCCAGCAGCTTAGGTGCAGTAATTACCTACGAGCAGTACTTC
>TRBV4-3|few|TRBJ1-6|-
CASSQDLAAPLHF
TGCGCCAGCAGCCAAGATTTGGCAGCACCCCTCCACTTT
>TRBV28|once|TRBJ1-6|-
CASSSSGNGSPLHF
TGTGCCAGCAGTTCGTCCGGCAATGGGTCACCCCTCCACTTT
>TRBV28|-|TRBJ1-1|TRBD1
CASSAGQGAGTEAFF
TGTGCCAGCAGTGCGGGACAGGGGGCTGGAACTGAAGCTTTCTTT
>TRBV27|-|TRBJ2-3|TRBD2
CASSLWAGGLGDTQYF
TGTGCCAGCAGTTTATGGGCGGGGGGCCTGGGAGATACGCAGTATTTT
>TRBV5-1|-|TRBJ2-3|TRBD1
CASSLAKGAATDTQYF
TGCGCCAGCAGCTTGGCTAAGGGGGCGGCGACAGATACGCAGTATTTT
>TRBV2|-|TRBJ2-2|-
CASSPRLRGSGELFF
TGTGCCAGCAGTCCTCGACTTAGGGGGTCCGGGGAGCTGTTTTTT
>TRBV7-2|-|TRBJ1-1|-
CASSLAGYLPFF
TGTGCCAGCAGCTTGGCAGGGTACTTACCTTTCTTT
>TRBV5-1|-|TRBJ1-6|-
CASSQTEREPNSPLHF
TGCGCCAGCAGCCAGACGGAACGAGAACCTAATTCACCCCTCCACTTT
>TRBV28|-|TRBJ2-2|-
CASNSITLNTGELFF
TGTGCCAGCAATTCGATTACACTTAACACCGGGGAGCTGTTTTTT
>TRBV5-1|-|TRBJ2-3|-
CASSLGSVDTDTQYF
TGCGCCAGCAGCTTGGGTAGCGTCGACACAGATACGCAGTATTTT
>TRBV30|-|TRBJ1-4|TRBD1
CAWSRRGITNEKLFF
TGTGCCTGGAGTCGCAGGGGGATAACTAATGAAAAACTGTTTTTT
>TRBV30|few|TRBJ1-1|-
CAWSVSLQRVGTEAFF
TGTGCCTGGAGTGTATCCCTCCAACGAGTGGGAACTGAAGCTTTCTTT
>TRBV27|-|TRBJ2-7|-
CASSLSIGTVGKRSYEQYF
TGTGCCAGCAGTTTATCAATTGGAACAGTTGGAAAAAGGTCCTACGAGCAGTACTTC
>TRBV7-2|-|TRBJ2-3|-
CASSGQRTDTQYF
TGTGCCAGCAGCGGACAACGCACAGATACGCAGTATTTT
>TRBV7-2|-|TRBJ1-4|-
CASSSSSSSSTNEKLFF
TGTGCCAGCAGCTCCTCTTCGTCGTCTTCAACTAATGAAAAACTGTTTTTT
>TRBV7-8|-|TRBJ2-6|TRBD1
CASSSPGTGAYSGANVLTF
TGTGCCAGCAGCTCCCCCGGGACAGGGGCGTACTCTGGGGCCAACGTCCTGACTTTC
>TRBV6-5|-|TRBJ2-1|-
CASRSTSSYNEQFF
TGTGCCAGCAGAAGTACGAGCTCCTACAATGAGCAGTTCTTC
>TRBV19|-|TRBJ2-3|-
CASSEDREGDTQYF
TGTGCCAGTAGTGAGGACAGGGAGGGGGATACGCAGTATTTT
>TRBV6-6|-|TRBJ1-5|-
CASSSPQRNQPQHF
TGTGCCAGCAGTTCCCCTCAGAGAAATCAGCCCCAGCATTTT
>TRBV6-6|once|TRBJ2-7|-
CASRPGGAESSYEQYF
TGTGCCAGCAGACCTGGGGGAGCGGAGAGCTCCTACGAGCAGTACTTC
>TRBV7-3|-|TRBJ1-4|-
CASSFRDEKLFF
TGTGCCAGCAGCTTTCGAGATGAAAAACTGTTTTTT
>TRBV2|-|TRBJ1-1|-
CASRGTANTEAFF
TGTGCCAGCCGAGGAACGGCGAACACTGAAGCTTTCTTT
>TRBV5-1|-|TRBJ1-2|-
CASSLEGDYGYTF
TGCGCCAGCAGCTTGGAAGGGGACTATGGCTACACCTTC
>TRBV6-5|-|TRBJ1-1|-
CASRDPTAEAFF
TGTGCCAGCAGGGATCCGACCGCTGAAGCTTTCTTT
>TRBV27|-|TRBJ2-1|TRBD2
CASSPAGLAVNEQFF
TGTGCCAGCAGTCCAGCGGGACTAGCGGTCAATGAGCAGTTCTTC
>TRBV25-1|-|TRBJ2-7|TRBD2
CASGIAGNSYEQYF
TGTGCCAGCGGAATAGCGGGGAACTCCTACGAGCAGTACTTC
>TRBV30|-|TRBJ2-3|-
CAWSVGQWRYTQYF
TGTGCCTGGAGTGTAGGGCAGTGGAGATATACGCAGTATTTT
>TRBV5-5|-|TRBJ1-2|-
CASSLAFGGDYGYTF
TGTGCCAGCAGCTTGGCCTTTGGAGGAGACTATGGCTACACCTTC